These 22 T cell receptor beta chains share one sample of origin, sequenced in a study of blood T cell repertoires in COVID-19. Method: immunoSEQ multiplex PCR; TCRdb's copy keeps in-frame clones and lacks some. The profile covers hundreds of thousands of clones, with roughly 87% appearing a single time and roughly 1% taken by the ten largest. The sample was PBMCs or T cells enriched from blood (not recorded which). Every receptor here comes from a woman in her twenties or thirties who had recovered from COVID-19.

The CDR3 DNA reads TGTGCCTGCCGGGGGGGGGCGCAGGAGACCCAGTACTTC. Its protein is CACRGGAQETQYF. V usage is TRBV7-8 and J usage is TRBJ2-5, with 8 bases that match TRBD2. The V gene end was trimmed by 11 bases and the J gene end by 5 bases; junction bases not matched to a gene: 10. In germline, CDR1 is SGHVS, CDR2 FQNEAQ. The CDR3 runs 13 residues.

V and J are TRBV19 and TRBJ1-5; D might be TRBD1 (6 bases). Trimming stripped 5 bases from V and 0 bases from J, with 14 bases between. Germline CDR1 and CDR2: LNHDA and SQIVND (reference sequence). The CDR3 contains 16 residues. The CDR3 DNA is TGTGCCAGTAGTGCGGGCCGGGGGGCTAGCAATCAGCCCCAGCATTTT. Translating it yields CASSAGRGASNQPQHF.

The V and J genes are TRBV7-6 and TRBJ1-4; 9 bases line up with TRBD1. Germline-derived CDR1 and CDR2 are SGHVS and FNYEAQ. With 6 bases clipped from V and 5 bases from J, the junction kept 13 bases outside the gene matches. There are 17 residues in the CDR3. The CDR3 DNA reads TGTGCCAGCAGTCGAAGATACCGGACAGGGGAGAATGAAAAACTGTTTTTT. Encoded protein: CASSRRYRTGENEKLFF.

The V gene is TRBV30, the J gene TRBJ2-2; D is uncertain. CDR3 length: 13 residues. V was cut by 0 bases and J by 5 bases, with 7 bases left in between. Germline V gene lookup returns CDR1 GTSNPN and CDR2 SVGIG (reference sequence). The CDR3 is CAWSVQQTGELFF. DNA for the CDR3: TGTGCCTGGAGTGTACAACAGACCGGGGAGCTGTTTTTT.

This clone was seen once. The J gene is TRBJ2-6, the V gene TRBV5-1, with a weak D call TRBD1 (6 bases). Trimming removed 4 bases from V and 0 bases from J, with 11 bases in between. This CDR3 is 16 amino acids long. Per germline, CDR1 SGHRS and CDR2 YFSETQ. For the CDR3, the DNA is TGCGCCAGCAGCCTGTACAGGGTCTCTGGGGCCAACGTCCTGACTTTC. It translates to CASSLYRVSGANVLTF.

The chain joins TRBV28 to TRBJ1-5; 8 bases fit TRBD1. Germline lookup yields CDR1 MDHEN and CDR2 SYDVKM. This CDR3 region has 13 residues. The V segment lost 6 bases and the J segment 6 bases; nucleotides outside the gene matches: 4. The DNA for the CDR3 is TGTGCCAGCAGCAGGGGGCTCGGTCAGCCCCAGCATTTT. Amino acids: CASSRGLGQPQHF.

This chain connects TRBV28 to TRBJ2-1; TRBD2 aligns across 8 bases. From germline, CDR1 is MDHEN and CDR2 SYDVKM. J was trimmed by 5 bases and V by 6 bases; bases with no gene match: 3. The CDR3 is made up of 13 amino acids. For the CDR3, the DNA is TGTGCCAGCAGACCCGGGGGGGACAATGAGCAGTTCTTC. Its translation: CASRPGGDNEQFF.

About this clone itself: Other DNA sequences in this specimen translate into the identical CDR3. The chain employs TRBV7-9 and TRBJ2-5, with D unclear. The CDR3 contains 11 residues. Trimming removed 2 bases at V and 5 bases at J, with 3 bases between. CDR1 and CDR2 (germline): SEHNR, FQNEAQ (reference sequence). The CDR3, as DNA: TGTGCCAGCAGCTTACAGGAGACCCAGTACTTC. Protein sequence: CASSLQETQYF.

V usage is TRBV14 and J usage is TRBJ1-1, with D perhaps matching TRBD1 (5 bases). Germline CDR1 SGHDN, CDR2 FVKESK. There are 15 residues in the CDR3. V was shortened by 4 bases and J by 4 bases, with 16 bases between the two germline ends. CDR3 sequence reads: CASSREGSSRTEAFF. The DNA of the CDR3 is TGTGCCAGCAGCCGGGAGGGGAGTTCTCGCACTGAAGCTTTCTTT.

The chain recombines TRBV28 with TRBJ2-2, with D tentatively TRBD1 (5 bases). V lost 3 bases and J lost 5, with 19 bases in between. The CDR3 has 17 amino acids. Per the germline V gene, CDR1 is MDHEN and CDR2 is SYDVKM. The CDR3 region is CASSLGQAYRSTGELFF. CDR3 sequence (DNA): TGTGCCAGCAGTTTGGGGCAGGCCTACCGAAGTACCGGGGAGCTGTTTTTT.

The rearrangement links TRBV10-3 to TRBJ2-5; 8 bases are shared with TRBD1. This CDR3 is 14 amino acids long. Germline loops: CDR1 ENHRY, CDR2 SYGVKD. The junction had 4 bases not matched to a gene; V was cut back by 7 bases and J by 0 bases. This CDR3 is CAITPGQDQETQYF. In DNA form, the CDR3 reads TGTGCCATCACCCCGGGACAGGACCAAGAGACCCAGTACTTC.

J is TRBJ1-2 and V is TRBV10-2; D uncertain. The length of the CDR3 is 14 residues. Germline V gene data show CDR1 as WSHSY and CDR2 as SAAADI. V was pared by 6 bases and J by 0 bases, with 11 bases between. CDR3 loop: CASSRDTTNYGYTF. DNA for the CDR3: TGCGCCAGCAGCCGCGACACCACTAACTATGGCTACACCTTC.

J is TRBJ2-7 and V is TRBV2, with a weak D call TRBD2 (6 bases). Germline V gene data show CDR1 as SNHLY and CDR2 as FYNNEI. The length of the CDR3 is 15 residues. Trimming pared 4 bases from V and 2 bases from J, leaving 15 bases between. The CDR3 reads CASSGLVSATYEQYF. The CDR3 nucleotides are TGTGCCAGCAGTGGACTAGTGTCCGCAACCTACGAGCAGTACTTC.

The J gene is TRBJ2-5, the V gene TRBV6-5, with 7 positions matching TRBD1. Germline lookup yields CDR1 MNHEY and CDR2 SVGAGI. Unmatched junction bases numbered 10, after V lost 5 bases and J lost 7 bases. The CDR3 has 14 residues. This CDR3 reads CASSRDREVSTQYF. In DNA, the CDR3 is TGTGCCAGCAGTCGTGACAGGGAAGTATCGACCCAGTACTTC.

This clone has only one observation. This rearrangement joins TRBV29-1 to TRBJ2-1; the match to TRBD2 covers 9 bases. CDR3 size: 11 residues. Germline CDR1 reads SQVTM; CDR2 reads ANQGSEA. The trim removed 3 bases at V and 12 bases at J, leaving 3 bases unmatched. CDR3 sequence (DNA): TGCAGCGTTGATAGCGGGGGTAGGCAGTTCTTC. It specifies CSVDSGGRQFF.

This clone was counted between two and nine times. The V call is TRBV19, the J call TRBJ1-5; D may be TRBD1 (5 bases). The germline V gene encodes CDR1 LNHDA and CDR2 SQIVND (reference sequence). V was clipped by 4 bases and J by 2 bases, with 12 bases between them. The CDR3 extends over 15 amino acids. CDR3 protein: CASSTGPSRNQPQHF. The CDR3 nucleotides are TGTGCCAGTAGTACAGGGCCGTCGCGCAATCAGCCCCAGCATTTT.

The chain recombines TRBV27 with TRBJ1-5; D uncertain. The CDR3 covers 16 residues. V dropped 4 bases and J dropped 2 bases, with 15 bases sitting between them. Germline assignment: CDR1 MNHEY and CDR2 SMNVEV (reference sequence). The CDR3 spells CASSSVTAVGNQPQHF. DNA for the CDR3: TGTGCCAGCAGTTCTGTAACAGCGGTAGGCAATCAGCCCCAGCATTTT.

The V and J genes are TRBV24-1 and TRBJ1-5; D is unresolved. The ends were cut back, 4 bases at V and 4 bases at J, with 4 bases in the middle. Germline V gene data show CDR1 as KGHDR and CDR2 as SFDVKD. The CDR3 runs 12 residues. The CDR3 region has the DNA TGTGCCACCAGTGACCCAAATCAGCCCCAGCATTTT. As protein: CATSDPNQPQHF.

This chain links TRBV7-7 with TRBJ1-3; no definite D call. V was cut by 5 bases and J by 1 base, with 15 bases left in between. Germline V CDR1 and CDR2: SSHAT, FNYEAQ (reference sequence). This CDR3 is 16 amino acids long. The CDR3 region is CASSPGVRASGNTIYF. DNA of the CDR3: TGTGCCAGCAGCCCCGGGGTACGGGCTTCTGGAAACACCATATATTTT.

The J gene is TRBJ1-2, the V gene TRBV2; TRBD1 is a possible D gene (5 bases). CDR3 size: 13 residues. CDR1 is SNHLY, CDR2 FYNNEI, per germline. Trimming took off 7 bases at V and 6 bases at J, with 15 bases between the two ends. The chain's CDR3 is CASTLGQLDGYTF. In nucleotides, the CDR3 is TGTGCCAGCACCCTGGGGCAGCTAGATGGCTACACCTTC.

The DNA of the CDR3 is TGTGCCAGCAGCTCGGACTCCTTCGGGGGGTTTTACGGCTACACCTTC. Protein product: CASSSDSFGGFYGYTF. The chain is built from TRBV7-8 and TRBJ1-2, with D possibly matching TRBD1 (5 bases). In germline, CDR1 is SGHVS, CDR2 FQNEAQ. The length of the CDR3 is 16 residues. The V end was cut by 4 bases, the J end by 8 bases, with 23 bases between.

V is TRBV11-2 and J is TRBJ2-7; D perhaps matches TRBD2 (5 bases). The CDR3 extends over 14 amino acids. Germline lookup yields CDR1 SGHAT and CDR2 FQNNGV. V dropped 7 bases and J dropped 2 bases, with 15 bases sitting between them. CDR3 region: CASTHSRGTYEQYF. The CDR3 coding sequence is TGTGCCAGCACCCACTCCCGGGGTACCTACGAGCAGTACTTC.